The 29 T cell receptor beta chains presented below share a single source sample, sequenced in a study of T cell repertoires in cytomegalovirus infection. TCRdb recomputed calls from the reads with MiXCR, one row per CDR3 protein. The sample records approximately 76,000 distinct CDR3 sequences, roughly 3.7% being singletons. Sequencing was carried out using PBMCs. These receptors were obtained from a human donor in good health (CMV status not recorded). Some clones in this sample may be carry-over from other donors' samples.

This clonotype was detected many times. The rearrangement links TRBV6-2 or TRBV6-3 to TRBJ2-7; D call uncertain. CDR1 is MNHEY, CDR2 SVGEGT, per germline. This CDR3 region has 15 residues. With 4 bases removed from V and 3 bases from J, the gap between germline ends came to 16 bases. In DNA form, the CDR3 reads TGTGCCAGCAGTTCTACTCCAACTGCTGACTACGAGCAGTACTTC. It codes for CASSSTPTADYEQYF.

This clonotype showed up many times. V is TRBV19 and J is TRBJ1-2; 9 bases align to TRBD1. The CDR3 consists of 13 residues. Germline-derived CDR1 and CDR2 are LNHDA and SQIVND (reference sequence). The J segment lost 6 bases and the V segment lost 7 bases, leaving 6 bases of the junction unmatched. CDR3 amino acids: CASTRGQGNGYTF. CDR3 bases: TGTGCCAGTACCCGCGGACAGGGGAATGGCTACACCTTC.

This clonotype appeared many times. The CDR3 sequence is CASSPLDRVYTEAFF. CDR3 in DNA: TGTGCCAGCTCACCACTGGACAGGGTGTACACTGAAGCTTTCTTT. The V gene is TRBV18, the J gene TRBJ1-1; 8 nucleotides match TRBD1. CDR3 size: 15 residues. Germline lookup yields CDR1 KGHSH and CDR2 LQKENI. With V trimmed by 1 base and J by 3 bases, 4 bases remained unmatched.

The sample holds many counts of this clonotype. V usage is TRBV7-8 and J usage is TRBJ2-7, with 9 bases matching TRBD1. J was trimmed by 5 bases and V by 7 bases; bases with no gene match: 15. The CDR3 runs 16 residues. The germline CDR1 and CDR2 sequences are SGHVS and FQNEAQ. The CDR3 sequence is CASNPLWDRAEDEQYF. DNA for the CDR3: TGTGCCAGCAACCCCCTTTGGGACAGGGCGGAGGACGAGCAGTACTTC. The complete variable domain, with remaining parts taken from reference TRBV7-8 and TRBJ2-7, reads GAGVSQSPRYKVAKRGQDVALRCDPISGHVSLFWYQQALGQGPEFLTYFQNEAQLDKSGLPSDRFFAERPEGSVSTLKIQRTQQEDSAVYLCASNPLWDRAEDEQYFGPGTRLTVT.

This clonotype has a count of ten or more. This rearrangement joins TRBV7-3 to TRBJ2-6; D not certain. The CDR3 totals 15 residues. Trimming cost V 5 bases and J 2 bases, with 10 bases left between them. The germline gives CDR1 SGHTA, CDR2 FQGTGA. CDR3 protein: CASSPQFPGANVLTF. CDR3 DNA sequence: TGTGCCAGCAGCCCTCAGTTCCCTGGGGCCAACGTCCTGACTTTC. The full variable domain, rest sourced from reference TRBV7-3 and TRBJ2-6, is GAGVSQTPSNKVTEKGKYVELRCDPISGHTALYWYRQSLGQGPEFLIYFQGTGAADDSGLPNDRFFAVRPEGSVSTLKIQRTERGDSAVYLCASSPQFPGANVLTFGAGSRLTVL.

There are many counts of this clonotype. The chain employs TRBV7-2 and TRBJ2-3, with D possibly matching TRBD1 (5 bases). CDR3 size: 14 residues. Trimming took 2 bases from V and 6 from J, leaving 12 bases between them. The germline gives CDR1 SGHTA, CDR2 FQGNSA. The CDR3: CASSLSRARDTQYF. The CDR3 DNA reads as TGTGCCAGCAGCTTATCCAGGGCAAGGGATACGCAGTATTTT.

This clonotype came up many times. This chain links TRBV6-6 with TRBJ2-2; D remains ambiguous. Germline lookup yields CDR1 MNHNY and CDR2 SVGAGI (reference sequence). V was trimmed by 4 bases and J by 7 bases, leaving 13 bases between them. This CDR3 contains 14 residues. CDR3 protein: CASSLTDFDGELFF. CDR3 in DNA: TGTGCCAGCAGTTTAACAGATTTCGACGGGGAGCTGTTTTTT.

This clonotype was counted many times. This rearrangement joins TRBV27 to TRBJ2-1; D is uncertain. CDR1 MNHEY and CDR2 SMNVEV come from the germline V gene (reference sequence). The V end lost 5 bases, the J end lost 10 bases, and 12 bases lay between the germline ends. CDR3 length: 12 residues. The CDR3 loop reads CASSPNRAEQFF. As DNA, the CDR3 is TGTGCCAGCAGTCCGAATCGAGCAGAGCAGTTCTTC.

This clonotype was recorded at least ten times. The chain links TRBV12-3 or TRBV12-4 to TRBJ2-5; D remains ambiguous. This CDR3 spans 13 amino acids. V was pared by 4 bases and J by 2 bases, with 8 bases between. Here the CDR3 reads CASSWVGQETQYF. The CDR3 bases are TGTGCCAGCAGTTGGGTCGGGCAAGAGACCCAGTACTTC.

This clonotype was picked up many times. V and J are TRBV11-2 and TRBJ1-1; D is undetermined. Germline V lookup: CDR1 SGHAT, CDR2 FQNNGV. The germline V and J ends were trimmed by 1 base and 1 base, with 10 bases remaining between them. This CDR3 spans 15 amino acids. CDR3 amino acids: CASSLVSAANTEAFF. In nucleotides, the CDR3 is TGTGCCAGCAGCTTAGTGTCGGCTGCGAACACTGAAGCTTTCTTT.

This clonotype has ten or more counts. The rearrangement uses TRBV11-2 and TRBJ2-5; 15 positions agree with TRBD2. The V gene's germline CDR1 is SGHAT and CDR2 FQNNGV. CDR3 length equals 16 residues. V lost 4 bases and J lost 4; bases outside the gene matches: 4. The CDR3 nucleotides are TGTGCCAGCAGCTCCGAGGGACTAGCGGGGGGAGAGACCCAGTACTTC. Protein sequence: CASSSEGLAGGETQYF.

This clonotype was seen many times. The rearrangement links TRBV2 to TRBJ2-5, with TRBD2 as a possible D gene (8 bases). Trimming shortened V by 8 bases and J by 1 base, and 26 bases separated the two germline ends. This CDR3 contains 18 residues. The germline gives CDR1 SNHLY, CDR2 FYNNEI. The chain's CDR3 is CASGPLRGQLAGQETQYF. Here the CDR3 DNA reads TGTGCCAGCGGCCCGTTGAGGGGGCAGCTAGCGGGCCAAGAGACCCAGTACTTC.

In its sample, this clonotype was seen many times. DNA of the CDR3: TGTGCCAGTAGTAGGGAGACAGTCACCGGGGAGCTGTTTTTT. Encoded protein: CASSRETVTGELFF. The chain combines TRBV19 with TRBJ2-2; D assignment may be TRBD1 or TRBD2 (5 bases each). The CDR3 extends over 14 amino acids. The V and J ends lost 4 bases and 4 bases respectively, with 10 bases between them. Germline V gene sequence: CDR1 LNHDA, CDR2 SQIVND (reference sequence).

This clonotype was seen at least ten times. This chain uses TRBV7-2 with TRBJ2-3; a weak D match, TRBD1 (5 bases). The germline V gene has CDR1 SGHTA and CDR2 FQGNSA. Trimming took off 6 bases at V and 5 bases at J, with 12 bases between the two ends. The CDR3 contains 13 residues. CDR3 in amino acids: CASRAGYGDTQYF. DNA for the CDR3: TGTGCCAGCAGAGCAGGGTATGGAGATACGCAGTATTTT.

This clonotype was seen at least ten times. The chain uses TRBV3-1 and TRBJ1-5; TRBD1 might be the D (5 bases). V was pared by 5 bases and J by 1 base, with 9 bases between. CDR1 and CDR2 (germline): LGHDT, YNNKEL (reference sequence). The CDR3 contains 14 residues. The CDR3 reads CASSYGQSNQPQHF. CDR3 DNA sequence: TGTGCCAGCAGCTATGGACAAAGCAATCAGCCCCAGCATTTT.

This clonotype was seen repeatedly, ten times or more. CDR3 DNA sequence: TGTGCCAGCAGCTCTCCTAGCGGGGTATACAATGAGCAGTTCTTC. Protein: CASSSPSGVYNEQFF. V and J are TRBV7-9 and TRBJ2-1; TRBD2 aligns across 9 bases. Trimming took 4 bases from V and 4 from J; bases not matched to a gene: 5. The CDR3 contains 15 residues. Germline loops: CDR1 SEHNR, CDR2 FQNEAQ (reference sequence).

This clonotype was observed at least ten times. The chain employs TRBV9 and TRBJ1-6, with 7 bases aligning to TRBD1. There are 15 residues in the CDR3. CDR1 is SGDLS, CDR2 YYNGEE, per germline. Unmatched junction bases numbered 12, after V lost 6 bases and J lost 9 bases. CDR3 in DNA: TGTGCCAGCATCATCATACAGGGGCGAGGTTCACCCCTCCACTTT. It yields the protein CASIIIQGRGSPLHF.

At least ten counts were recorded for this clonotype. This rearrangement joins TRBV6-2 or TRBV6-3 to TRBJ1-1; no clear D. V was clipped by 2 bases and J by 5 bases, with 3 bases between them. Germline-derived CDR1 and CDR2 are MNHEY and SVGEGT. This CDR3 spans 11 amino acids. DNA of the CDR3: TGTGCCAGCAGTTACGGGACTGAAGCTTTCTTT. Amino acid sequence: CASSYGTEAFF.

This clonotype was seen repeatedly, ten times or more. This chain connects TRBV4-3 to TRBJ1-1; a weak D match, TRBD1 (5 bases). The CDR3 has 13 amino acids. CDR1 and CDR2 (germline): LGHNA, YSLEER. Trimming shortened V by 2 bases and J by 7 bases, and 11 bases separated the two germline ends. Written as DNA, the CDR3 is TGCGCCAGCAGCCAAAATCCGGGACTTGAAGCTTTCTTT. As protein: CASSQNPGLEAFF.

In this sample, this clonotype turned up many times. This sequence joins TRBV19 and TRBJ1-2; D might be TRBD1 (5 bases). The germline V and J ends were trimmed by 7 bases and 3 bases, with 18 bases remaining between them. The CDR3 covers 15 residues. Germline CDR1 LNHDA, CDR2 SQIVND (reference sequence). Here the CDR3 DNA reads TGTGCCAGTACATCACGACCGGGGCAGTACTATGGCTACACCTTC. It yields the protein CASTSRPGQYYGYTF.

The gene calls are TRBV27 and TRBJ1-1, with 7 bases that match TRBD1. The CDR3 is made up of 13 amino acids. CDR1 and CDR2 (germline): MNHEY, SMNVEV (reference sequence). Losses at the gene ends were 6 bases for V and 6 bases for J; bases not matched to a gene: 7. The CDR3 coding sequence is TGTGCCAGCAGGGGTAGACAGGGCGCTGAAGCTTTCTTT. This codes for CASRGRQGAEAFF.

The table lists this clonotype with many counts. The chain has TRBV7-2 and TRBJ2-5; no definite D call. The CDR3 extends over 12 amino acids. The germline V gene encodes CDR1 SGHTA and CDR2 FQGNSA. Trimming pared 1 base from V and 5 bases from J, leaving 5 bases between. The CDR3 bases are TGTGCCAGCAGCTTAGTCGGTGAGACCCAGTACTTC. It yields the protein CASSLVGETQYF.

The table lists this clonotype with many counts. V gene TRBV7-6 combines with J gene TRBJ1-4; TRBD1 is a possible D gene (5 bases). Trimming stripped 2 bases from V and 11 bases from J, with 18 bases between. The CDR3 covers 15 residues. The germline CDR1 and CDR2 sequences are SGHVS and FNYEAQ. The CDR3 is CASSLRGRDESKLFF. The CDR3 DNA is TGTGCCAGCAGCTTAAGGGGTAGGGACGAGTCTAAACTGTTTTTT.

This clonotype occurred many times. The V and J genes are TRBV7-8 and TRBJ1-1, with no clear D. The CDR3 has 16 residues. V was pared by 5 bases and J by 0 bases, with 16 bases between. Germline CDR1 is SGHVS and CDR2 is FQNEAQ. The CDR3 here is CASSPLEGGMNTEAFF. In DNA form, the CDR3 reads TGTGCCAGCAGCCCCCTAGAGGGAGGGATGAACACTGAAGCTTTCTTT.

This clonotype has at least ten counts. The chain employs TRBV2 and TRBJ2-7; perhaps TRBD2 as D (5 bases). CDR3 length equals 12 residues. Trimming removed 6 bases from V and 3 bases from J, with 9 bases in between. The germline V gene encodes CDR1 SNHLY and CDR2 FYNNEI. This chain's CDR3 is CASSGERYEQYF. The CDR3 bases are TGTGCCAGCAGCGGGGAACGCTACGAGCAGTACTTC.

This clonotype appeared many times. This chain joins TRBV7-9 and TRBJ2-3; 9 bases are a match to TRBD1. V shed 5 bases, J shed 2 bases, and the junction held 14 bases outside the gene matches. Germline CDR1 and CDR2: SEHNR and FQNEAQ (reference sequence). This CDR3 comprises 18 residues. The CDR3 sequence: CASSPLRGDRVSTDTQYF. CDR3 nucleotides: TGTGCCAGCAGCCCTTTAAGGGGGGACAGGGTGTCCACAGATACGCAGTATTTT.

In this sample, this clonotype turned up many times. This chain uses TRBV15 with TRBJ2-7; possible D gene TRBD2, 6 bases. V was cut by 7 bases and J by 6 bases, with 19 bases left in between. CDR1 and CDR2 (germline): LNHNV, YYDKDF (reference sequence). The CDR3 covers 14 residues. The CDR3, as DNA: TGTGCCACCACACAGGCCGACCGGCGGGGCGAGCAGTACTTC. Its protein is CATTQADRRGEQYF.

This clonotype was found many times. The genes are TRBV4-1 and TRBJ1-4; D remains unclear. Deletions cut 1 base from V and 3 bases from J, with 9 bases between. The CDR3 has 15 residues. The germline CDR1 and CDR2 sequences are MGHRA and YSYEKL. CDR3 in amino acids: CASSQGFGPNEKLFF. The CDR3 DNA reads TGCGCCAGCAGCCAAGGTTTTGGGCCTAATGAAAAACTGTTTTTT.

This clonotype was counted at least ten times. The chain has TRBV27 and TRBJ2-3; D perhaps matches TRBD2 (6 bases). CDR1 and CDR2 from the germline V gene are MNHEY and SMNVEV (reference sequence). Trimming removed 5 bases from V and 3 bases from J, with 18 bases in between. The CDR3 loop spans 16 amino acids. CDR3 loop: CASSVPTGVGTDTQYF. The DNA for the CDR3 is TGTGCCAGCAGTGTCCCCACGGGGGTAGGAACAGATACGCAGTATTTT.